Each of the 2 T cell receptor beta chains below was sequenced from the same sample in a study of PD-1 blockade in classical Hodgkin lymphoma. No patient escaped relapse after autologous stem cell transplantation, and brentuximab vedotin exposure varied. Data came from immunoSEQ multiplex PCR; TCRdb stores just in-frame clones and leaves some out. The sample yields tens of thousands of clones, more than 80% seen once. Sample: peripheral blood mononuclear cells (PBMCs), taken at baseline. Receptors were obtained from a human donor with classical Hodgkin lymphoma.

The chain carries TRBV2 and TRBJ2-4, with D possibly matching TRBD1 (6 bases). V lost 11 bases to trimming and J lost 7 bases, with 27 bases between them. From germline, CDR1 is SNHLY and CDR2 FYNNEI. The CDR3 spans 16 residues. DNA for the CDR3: TGTGCCTCCGCACTCCTTTCGATGGGGGCTCGGAACATTCAGTACTTC. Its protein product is CASALLSMGARNIQYF.

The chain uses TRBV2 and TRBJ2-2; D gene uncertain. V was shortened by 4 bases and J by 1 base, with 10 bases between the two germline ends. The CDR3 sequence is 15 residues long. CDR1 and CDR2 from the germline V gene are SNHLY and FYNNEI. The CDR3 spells CASSVFDGNTGELFF. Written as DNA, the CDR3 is TGTGCCAGCAGTGTTTTCGACGGGAACACCGGGGAGCTGTTTTTT.